The clone carrying this TCR beta chain occurred many times. The sample comes from a study of response to subunit inactivated influenza vaccine. V dropped 5 bases and J dropped 7; count of bases not matched to a gene: 10. The CDR3 spans 14 residues. TCRdb processed the RT-PCR reads anew with MiXCR; each CDR3 protein has one entry. Found here are about half a million distinct CDR3 sequences, approximately 7.7% of them singletons; the top ten hold 13%. The V and J genes are TRBV12-3 or TRBV12-4 and TRBJ2-7; 8 nucleotides line up with TRBD1. This sample comprised PBMCs from blood, obtained 23 to 25 months after vaccination. The sequence was obtained from a man between 50 and 69 years old who received an inactivated influenza vaccine. CDR3 in DNA: TGTGCCAGCAGTACGGACAGGGTAGGACGGGAGCAGTACTTC. This translates into CASSTDRVGREQYF.